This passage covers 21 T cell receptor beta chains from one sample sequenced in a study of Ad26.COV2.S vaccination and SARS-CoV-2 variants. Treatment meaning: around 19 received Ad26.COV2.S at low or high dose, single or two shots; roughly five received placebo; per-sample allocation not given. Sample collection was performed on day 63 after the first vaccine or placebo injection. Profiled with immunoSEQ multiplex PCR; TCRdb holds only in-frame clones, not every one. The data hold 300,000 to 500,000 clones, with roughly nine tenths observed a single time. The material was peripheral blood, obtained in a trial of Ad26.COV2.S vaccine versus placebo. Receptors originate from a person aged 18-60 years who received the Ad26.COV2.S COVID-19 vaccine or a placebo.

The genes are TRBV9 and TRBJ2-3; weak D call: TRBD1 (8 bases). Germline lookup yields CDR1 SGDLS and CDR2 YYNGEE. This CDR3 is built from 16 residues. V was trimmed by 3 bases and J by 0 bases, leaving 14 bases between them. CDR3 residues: CASSAAGQASTDTQYF. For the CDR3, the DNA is TGTGCCAGCAGCGCAGCGGGACAGGCTAGCACAGATACGCAGTATTTT.

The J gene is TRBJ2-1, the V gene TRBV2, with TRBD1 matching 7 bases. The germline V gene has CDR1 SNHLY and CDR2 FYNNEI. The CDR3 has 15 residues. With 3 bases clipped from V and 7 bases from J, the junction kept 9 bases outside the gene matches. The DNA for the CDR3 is TGTGCCAGCAGTGATCTAGCAAGGGGGCCAAATGAGCAGTTCTTC. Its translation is CASSDLARGPNEQFF.

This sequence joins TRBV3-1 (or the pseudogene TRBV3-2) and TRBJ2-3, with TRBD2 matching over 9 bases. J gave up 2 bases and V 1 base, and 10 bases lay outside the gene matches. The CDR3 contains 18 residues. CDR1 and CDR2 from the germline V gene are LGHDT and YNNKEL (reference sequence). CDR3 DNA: TGTGCCAGCAGCCAAGGTTTACCTAGCGGGGTCTACACAGATACGCAGTATTTT. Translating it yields CASSQGLPSGVYTDTQYF.

This CDR3 reads CASSPRQGGETRDGYTF. The DNA of the CDR3 is TGTGCCAGCTCACCCCGGCAAGGGGGCGAAACCAGGGATGGCTACACCTTC. V usage is TRBV18 and J usage is TRBJ1-2; TRBD1 aligns across 7 bases. Germline V gene data show CDR1 as KGHSH and CDR2 as LQKENI. V shed 3 bases and J 6 bases; nucleotides not matched to a gene: 16. The CDR3 length is 17 residues.

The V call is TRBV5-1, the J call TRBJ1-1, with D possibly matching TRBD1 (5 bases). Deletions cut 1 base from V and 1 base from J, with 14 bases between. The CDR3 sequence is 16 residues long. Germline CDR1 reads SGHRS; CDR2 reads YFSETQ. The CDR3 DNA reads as TGCGCCAGCAGCTTGTTGCAGGGAGGGGAGAACACTGAAGCTTTCTTT. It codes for CASSLLQGGENTEAFF.

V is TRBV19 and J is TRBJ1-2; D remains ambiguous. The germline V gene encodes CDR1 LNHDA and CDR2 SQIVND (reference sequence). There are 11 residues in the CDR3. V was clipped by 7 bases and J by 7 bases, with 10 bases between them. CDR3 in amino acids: CASKLGFGYTF. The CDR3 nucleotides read TGTGCCAGTAAATTGGGGTTTGGCTACACCTTC. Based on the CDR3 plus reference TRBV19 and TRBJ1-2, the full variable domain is DGGITQSPKYLFRKEGQNVTLSCEQNLNHDAMYWYRQDPGQGLRLIYYSQIVNDFQKGDIAEGYSVSREKKESFPLTVTSAQKNPTAFYLCASKLGFGYTFGSGTRLTVV.

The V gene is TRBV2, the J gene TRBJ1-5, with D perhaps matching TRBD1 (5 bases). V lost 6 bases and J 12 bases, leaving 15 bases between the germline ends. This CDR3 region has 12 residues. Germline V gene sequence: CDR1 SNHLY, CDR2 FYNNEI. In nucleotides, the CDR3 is TGTGCCAGCAGGCTCAGGCTGGGGCTCCAGCATTTT. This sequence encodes CASRLRLGLQHF.

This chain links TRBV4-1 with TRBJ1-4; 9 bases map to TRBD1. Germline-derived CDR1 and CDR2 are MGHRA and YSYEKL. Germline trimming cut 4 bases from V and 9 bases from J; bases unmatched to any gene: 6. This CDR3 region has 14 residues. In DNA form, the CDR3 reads TGCGCCAGCAGCCCCGGGACAGGGTTTAAAAAACTGTTTTTT. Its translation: CASSPGTGFKKLFF.

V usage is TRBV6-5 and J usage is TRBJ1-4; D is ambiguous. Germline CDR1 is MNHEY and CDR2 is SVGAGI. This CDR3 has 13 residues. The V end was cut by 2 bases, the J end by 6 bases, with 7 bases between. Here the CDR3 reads CASSYGRDEKLFF. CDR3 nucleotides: TGTGCCAGCAGTTACGGCCGTGATGAAAAACTGTTTTTT.

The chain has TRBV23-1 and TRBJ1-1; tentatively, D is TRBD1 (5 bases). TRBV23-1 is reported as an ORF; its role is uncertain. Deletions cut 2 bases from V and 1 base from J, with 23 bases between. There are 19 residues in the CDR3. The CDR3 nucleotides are TGCGCCAGCAGTCAAGTAACCGGGACGCGAGACGCTTCGAACACTGAAGCTTTCTTT. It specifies CASSQVTGTRDASNTEAFF.

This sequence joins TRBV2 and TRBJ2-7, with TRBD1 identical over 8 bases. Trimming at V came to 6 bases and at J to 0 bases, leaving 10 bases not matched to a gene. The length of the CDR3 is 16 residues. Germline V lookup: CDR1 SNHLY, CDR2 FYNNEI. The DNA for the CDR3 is TGTGCCAGCAGCGCCGGGGACAGGAGGTTCTCCTACGAGCAGTACTTC. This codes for CASSAGDRRFSYEQYF.

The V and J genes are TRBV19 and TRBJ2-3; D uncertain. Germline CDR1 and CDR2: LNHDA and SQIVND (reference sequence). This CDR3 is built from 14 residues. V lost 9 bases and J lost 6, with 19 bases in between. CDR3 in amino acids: CASKSSTGSDTQYF. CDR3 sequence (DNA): TGTGCCAGCAAATCTTCCACCGGTTCGGATACGCAGTATTTT.

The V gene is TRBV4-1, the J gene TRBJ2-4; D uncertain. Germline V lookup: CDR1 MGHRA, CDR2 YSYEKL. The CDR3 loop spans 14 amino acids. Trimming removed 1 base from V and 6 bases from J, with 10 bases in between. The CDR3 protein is CASSQVAFSNIQYF. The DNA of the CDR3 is TGCGCCAGCAGCCAAGTAGCCTTCTCAAACATTCAGTACTTC.

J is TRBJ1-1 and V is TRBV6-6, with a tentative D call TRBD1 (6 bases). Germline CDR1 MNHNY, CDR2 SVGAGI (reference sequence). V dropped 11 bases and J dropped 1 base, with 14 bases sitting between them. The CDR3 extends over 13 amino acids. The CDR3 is CAAVWTENTEAFF. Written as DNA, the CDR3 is TGTGCCGCAGTTTGGACAGAGAACACTGAAGCTTTCTTT.

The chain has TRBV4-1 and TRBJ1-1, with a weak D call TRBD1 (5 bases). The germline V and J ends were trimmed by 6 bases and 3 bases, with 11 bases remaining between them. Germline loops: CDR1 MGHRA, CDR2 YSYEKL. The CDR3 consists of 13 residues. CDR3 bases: TGCGCCAGCAGAGCGGGGCGGGACACTGAAGCTTTCTTT. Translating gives CASRAGRDTEAFF.

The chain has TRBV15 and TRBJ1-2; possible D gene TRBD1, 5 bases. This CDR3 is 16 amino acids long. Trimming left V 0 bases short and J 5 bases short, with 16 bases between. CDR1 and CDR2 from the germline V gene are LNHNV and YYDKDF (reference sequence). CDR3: CATSRDLGTGPYGYTF. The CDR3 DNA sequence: TGTGCCACCAGCAGAGATCTGGGAACAGGCCCTTATGGCTACACCTTC.

The CDR3 loop reads CATSREVQGAQTGNTIYF. The CDR3 region has the DNA TGTGCCACCAGCAGAGAGGTCCAGGGGGCGCAAACTGGAAACACCATATATTTT. The V call is TRBV15, the J call TRBJ1-3; 8 bases align to TRBD1. The CDR3 totals 18 residues. Trimming at V came to 0 bases and at J to 2 bases, leaving 9 bases not matched to a gene. CDR1 and CDR2 (germline): LNHNV, YYDKDF (reference sequence).

CDR3 sequence (DNA): TGTGCCAGCTCAAACGGGACAGTGTACAATGAGCAGTTCTTC. Translation gives CASSNGTVYNEQFF. The chain joins TRBV18 to TRBJ2-1, with 7 positions matching TRBD1. The J segment lost 4 bases and the V segment lost 5 bases, leaving 5 bases of the junction unmatched. Germline loops: CDR1 KGHSH, CDR2 LQKENI. This CDR3 region has 14 residues.

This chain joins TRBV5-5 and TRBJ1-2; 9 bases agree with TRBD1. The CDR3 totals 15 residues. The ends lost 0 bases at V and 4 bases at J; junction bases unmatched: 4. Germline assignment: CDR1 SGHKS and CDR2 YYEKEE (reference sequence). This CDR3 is CASSLVGTGSYGYTF. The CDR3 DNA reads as TGTGCCAGCAGCTTGGTTGGGACAGGGTCCTATGGCTACACCTTC.

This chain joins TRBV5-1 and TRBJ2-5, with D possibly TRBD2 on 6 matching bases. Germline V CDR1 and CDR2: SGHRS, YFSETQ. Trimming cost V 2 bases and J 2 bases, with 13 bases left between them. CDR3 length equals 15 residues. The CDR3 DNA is TGCGCCAGCAGCTTCGGCGGGGCCCTTCAAGAGACCCAGTACTTC. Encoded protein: CASSFGGALQETQYF.

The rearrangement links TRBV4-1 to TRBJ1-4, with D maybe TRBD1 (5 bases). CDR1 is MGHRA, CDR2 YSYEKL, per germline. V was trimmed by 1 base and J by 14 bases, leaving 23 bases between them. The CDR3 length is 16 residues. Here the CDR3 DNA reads TGCGCCAGCAGCCAAGTTCGGGAGGGACTTTTCCGCCGTCTGTTTTTT. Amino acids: CASSQVREGLFRRLFF.